The 20 T cell receptor beta chains listed next were all sequenced from one sample in a study of blood T cell repertoires in COVID-19. Here immunoSEQ multiplex PCR was the method, and the copy in TCRdb shows in-frame clones only, minus some. Among around 77,000 clones, about 80% were seen once, and the ten largest hold approximately 18%. Sequenced: peripheral blood. All receptors derive from a human donor in a cohort sampled during active COVID-19.

The V and J genes are TRBV19 and TRBJ1-5; 10 bases map to TRBD1. V trimming: 0 bases; J trimming: 7 bases; junction bases outside the gene matches: 3. CDR1 is LNHDA and CDR2 is SQIVND in the germline V gene (reference sequence). The CDR3 has 15 residues. CDR3 coding DNA: TGTGCCAGTAGTATAGACGGACAGGGGGGACAGCCCCAGCATTTT. Translated, it gives CASSIDGQGGQPQHF.

The CDR3 nucleotides read TGTGCCAGCAGCATCGGGGGCTACGAGCAGTACTTC. Protein sequence: CASSIGGYEQYF. The J gene is TRBJ2-7, the V gene TRBV5-8; tentatively, D is TRBD2 (6 bases). V was pared by 4 bases and J by 3 bases, with 8 bases between. The CDR3 runs 12 residues. In germline, CDR1 is SGHTS, CDR2 YDEGEE.

This chain links TRBV7-2 with TRBJ2-7; 7 nucleotides match TRBD1. With 5 bases clipped from V and 4 bases from J, the junction kept 5 bases outside the gene matches. Germline V gene data show CDR1 as SGHTA and CDR2 as FQGNSA. The CDR3 contains 13 residues. Here the CDR3 DNA reads TGTGCCAGCAGCCTCATCAGGGGGTACGAGCAGTACTTC. Its protein product is CASSLIRGYEQYF.

The chain uses TRBV3-1 (or the pseudogene TRBV3-2) and TRBJ2-7; TRBD1 aligns across 10 bases. The length of the CDR3 is 16 residues. The V gene's germline CDR1 is LGHDT and CDR2 YNNKEL (reference sequence). The junction had 11 bases not matched to a gene; V was cut back by 6 bases and J by 3 bases. DNA for the CDR3: TGTGCCAGCAGGGGGGGCGGCGGGACAGGGGACTACGAGCAGTACTTC. It codes for CASRGGGGTGDYEQYF.

The chain recombines TRBV3-1 (or the pseudogene TRBV3-2) with TRBJ1-1; a possible D gene is TRBD1 (6 bases). The CDR3 has 14 residues. V lost 3 bases, J lost 5 bases, and 13 bases lay in between. CDR1 is LGHDT and CDR2 is YNNKEL in the germline V gene (reference sequence). This CDR3 reads CASSQANRETEAFF. The CDR3 nucleotides read TGTGCCAGCAGCCAGGCAAACAGGGAAACTGAAGCTTTCTTT.

This clone turned up a few times. The chain combines TRBV3-1 (or the pseudogene TRBV3-2) with TRBJ1-2; D call uncertain. This CDR3 comprises 12 residues. The germline gives CDR1 LGHDT, CDR2 YNNKEL (reference sequence). V lost 2 bases and J 8 bases, leaving 9 bases between the germline ends. The CDR3 reads CASSQTGSGYTF. The CDR3 DNA reads as TGTGCCAGCAGCCAAACGGGGAGCGGCTACACCTTC.

This chain uses TRBV5-6 with TRBJ2-1, with a tentative D call TRBD2 (7 bases). V was trimmed by 2 bases and J by 2 bases, leaving 14 bases between them. The germline V gene has CDR1 SGHDT and CDR2 YYEEEE. The CDR3 totals 16 residues. The CDR3 protein is CASSLGGGVTYNEQFF. The CDR3 DNA follows: TGTGCCAGCAGCTTAGGAGGGGGGGTAACCTACAATGAGCAGTTCTTC. Complete variable domain (other parts from reference TRBV5-6 and TRBJ2-1): DAGVTQSPTHLIKTRGQQVTLRCSPKSGHDTVSWYQQALGQGPQFIFQYYEEEERQRGNFPDRFSGHQFPNYSSELNVNALLLGDSALYLCASSLGGGVTYNEQFFGPGTRLTVL.

This rearrangement joins TRBV6-4 to TRBJ2-7; 9 bases match TRBD1. The V gene end was trimmed by 5 bases and the J gene end by 3 bases; junction bases not matched to a gene: 8. From germline, CDR1 is MRHNA and CDR2 SNTAGT. This CDR3 has 15 amino acids. In nucleotides, the CDR3 is TGTGCCAGCAGTCCCTCGACAGGGGGGATCTACGAGCAGTACTTC. Translated: CASSPSTGGIYEQYF.

This clone was detected once. The V call is TRBV5-1, the J call TRBJ1-1, with 8 bases fitting TRBD1. The CDR3 has 14 amino acids. With V trimmed by 3 bases and J by 7 bases, 8 bases remained unmatched. In germline, CDR1 is SGHRS, CDR2 YFSETQ. The CDR3 loop reads CASSSAPGGNEAFF. The CDR3 nucleotides are TGCGCCAGCAGCTCGGCCCCAGGGGGCAATGAAGCTTTCTTT. Complete variable domain (other parts from reference TRBV5-1 and TRBJ1-1): KAGVTQTPRYLIKTRGQQVTLSCSPISGHRSVSWYQQTPGQGLQFLFEYFSETQRNKGNFPGRFSGRQFSNSRSEMNVSTLELGDSALYLCASSSAPGGNEAFFGQGTRLTVV.

The V and J genes are TRBV9 and TRBJ1-3; D gene unclear. The V gene's germline CDR1 is SGDLS and CDR2 YYNGEE. V lost 4 bases and J 4 bases, leaving 9 bases between the germline ends. The CDR3 consists of 13 residues. The CDR3 DNA reads TGTGCCAGCAGCCCAAGCCTGGGAAACACCATATATTTT. This codes for CASSPSLGNTIYF.

This chain joins TRBV10-2 and TRBJ2-7; TRBD1 matches at 7 bases. J was trimmed by 2 bases and V by 6 bases; bases with no gene match: 10. The CDR3 totals 15 residues. CDR1 WSHSY and CDR2 SAAADI come from the germline V gene. Written as DNA, the CDR3 is TGCGCCAGCAGGTTCGGGACAGATAACACCTACGAGCAGTACTTC. It translates to CASRFGTDNTYEQYF.

The chain uses TRBV11-2 and TRBJ1-1, with 9 bases identical to TRBD1. The germline V gene encodes CDR1 SGHAT and CDR2 FQNNGV. J was trimmed by 2 bases and V by 5 bases; bases with no gene match: 9. This CDR3 has 16 residues. The CDR3 DNA sequence: TGTGCCAGCAGCCATAAAACAGGGGGCCTAAACACTGAAGCTTTCTTT. This sequence encodes CASSHKTGGLNTEAFF.

The genes are TRBV7-8 and TRBJ1-4; perhaps TRBD1 as D (5 bases). CDR1 and CDR2 from the germline V gene are SGHVS and FQNEAQ. Trimming stripped 5 bases from V and 5 bases from J, with 12 bases between. CDR3 size: 14 residues. Here the CDR3 reads CASSRDRTNEKLFF. The CDR3 nucleotides read TGTGCCAGCAGCCGCGACAGAACCAATGAAAAACTGTTTTTT. Combining the CDR3 with reference TRBV7-8 and TRBJ1-4 gives the whole variable domain GAGVSQSPRYKVAKRGQDVALRCDPISGHVSLFWYQQALGQGPEFLTYFQNEAQLDKSGLPSDRFFAERPEGSVSTLKIQRTQQEDSAVYLCASSRDRTNEKLFFGSGTQLSVL.

This clone was counted only a few times. The V gene is TRBV6-2 or TRBV6-3, the J gene TRBJ1-1; 8 nucleotides align to TRBD1. This CDR3 has 16 amino acids. With 5 bases clipped from V and 3 bases from J, the junction kept 11 bases outside the gene matches. CDR1 is MNHEY, CDR2 SVGEGT, per germline. CDR3 region: CASSVGQGYWDTEAFF. The DNA for the CDR3 is TGTGCCAGCAGTGTTGGACAGGGATATTGGGACACTGAAGCTTTCTTT.

This clone came up a few times. The chain has TRBV7-2 and TRBJ2-6; 9 bases line up with TRBD1. V shed 1 base, J shed 14 bases, and the junction held 6 bases outside the gene matches. The CDR3 runs 14 residues. Germline CDR1 reads SGHTA; CDR2 reads FQGNSA. The CDR3, as DNA: TGTGCCAGCAGCTTAGGGGGACAGGGCTCCCTCCTGACTTTC. Translated, it gives CASSLGGQGSLLTF.

The chain recombines TRBV6-5 with TRBJ1-4, with D tentatively TRBD1 (5 bases). The CDR3 totals 14 residues. The germline gives CDR1 MNHEY, CDR2 SVGAGI. Trimming took 2 bases from V and 4 from J, leaving 8 bases between them. DNA for the CDR3: TGTGCCAGCAGTTACAGGGGATATAATGAAAAACTGTTTTTT. Residues: CASSYRGYNEKLFF.

The chain combines TRBV5-6 with TRBJ1-1; tentative D call: TRBD1 (6 bases). V was pared by 3 bases and J by 1 base, with 10 bases between. This CDR3 has 14 amino acids. CDR1 and CDR2 (germline): SGHDT, YYEEEE. CDR3 sequence (DNA): TGTGCCAGCAGCTCCCGGACAGAGAACACTGAAGCTTTCTTT. Its translation: CASSSRTENTEAFF.

The chain links TRBV19 to TRBJ1-1; D call uncertain. The length of the CDR3 is 13 residues. Germline V CDR1 and CDR2: LNHDA, SQIVND (reference sequence). This CDR3 reads CSSGGSINTEAFF. CDR3 nucleotides: TGTTCCTCGGGCGGGAGCATTAACACTGAAGCTTTCTTT.

This clone showed up many times. The chain joins TRBV15 to TRBJ2-7, with a possible D match to TRBD1 (5 bases). The CDR3 loop spans 17 amino acids. V was trimmed by 2 bases and J by 4 bases, leaving 21 bases between them. In germline, CDR1 is LNHNV, CDR2 YYDKDF (reference sequence). The CDR3 DNA follows: TGTGCCACCAGCAGATGGGGCCAGGGAACTTTCGGTTACGAGCAGTACTTC. It translates to CATSRWGQGTFGYEQYF.

The V gene is TRBV7-9, the J gene TRBJ2-3; 7 bases map to TRBD1. Germline CDR1 reads SEHNR; CDR2 reads FQNEAQ (reference sequence). This CDR3 comprises 18 residues. The trim removed 4 bases at V and 2 bases at J, leaving 15 bases unmatched. Written as DNA, the CDR3 is TGTGCCAGCAGCTCCCTACGCCCCGGGACAGAGACCACAGATACGCAGTATTTT. As protein: CASSSLRPGTETTDTQYF.